This record looks at one T cell receptor (beta chain) sequence and its context. Its specificity is unknown. The record originates from a study of cytomegalovirus exposure and HLA in healthy donors. Notes on the study in general: It was likely that a cluster of highly shared sequence variants was a sequencing artifact.

Germline CDR1 is SGHVS and CDR2 is FQNEAQ. The CDR3 has 16 residues. The junction had 9 bases not matched to a gene; V was cut back by 5 bases and J by 5 bases. It was with 60 Vbeta and 13 Jbeta primers that the PCR ran. Profiled with immunoSEQ multiplex PCR; TCRdb holds only in-frame clones, not every one. Seen here are 95,000 to 150,000 clones, approximately 69% observed once, and the top ten hold approximately 4%. The V call is TRBV7-8, the J call TRBJ2-1; 10 positions agree with TRBD2. Material for sequencing was PBMCs. The sequence derives from a middle-aged man in good health and CMV-seropositive. The DNA of the CDR3 is TGTGCCAGCAGCAAACTCACTAGCGGGATCAACAATGAGCAGTTCTTC. Protein sequence: CASSKLTSGINNEQFF. Drawing the rest from reference TRBV7-8 and TRBJ2-1, the complete variable domain is GAGVSQSPRYKVAKRGQDVALRCDPISGHVSLFWYQQALGQGPEFLTYFQNEAQLDKSGLPSDRFFAERPEGSVSTLKIQRTQQEDSAVYLCASSKLTSGINNEQFFGPGTRLTVL.